These 26 T cell receptor beta chains came from one sample sequenced in a study of T cells in localized non-small cell lung cancer. TCRdb's table, derived via immunoSEQ multiplex PCR, lists solely in-frame clones and lacks some. The table includes 90,000 to 95,000 clones, roughly 87% detected once. This sample comprised peripheral blood, obtained before any cancer treatment. These receptors were collected from a man aged 40 to 70 with stage I squamous cell lung carcinoma.

This clone was counted between two and nine times. This chain connects TRBV5-4 to TRBJ1-2; D gene unclear. This CDR3 region has 15 residues. CDR1 SGHNT and CDR2 YYREEE come from the germline V gene (reference sequence). V was clipped by 0 bases and J by 2 bases, with 11 bases between them. Written as DNA, the CDR3 is TGTGCCAGCAGCTTGGCAGCGGGCTCCAACTATGGCTACACCTTC. Its translation: CASSLAAGSNYGYTF.

The chain couples TRBV6-1 to TRBJ2-3, with 7 bases matching TRBD2. The CDR3 has 15 residues. Germline CDR1 MNHNS, CDR2 SASEGT. Trimming cost V 5 bases and J 2 bases; bases outside gene matches: 7. The CDR3 region is CASSRTRFSTDTQYF. CDR3 coding DNA: TGTGCCAGCAGTCGGACTAGGTTCTCCACAGATACGCAGTATTTT.

The chain uses TRBV11-2 and TRBJ2-7; no definite D call. In germline, CDR1 is SGHAT, CDR2 FQNNGV. This CDR3 comprises 14 residues. V was shortened by 6 bases and J by 0 bases, with 12 bases between the two germline ends. The CDR3 loop is CASSFSDNSYEQYF. In nucleotides, the CDR3 is TGTGCCAGCAGTTTCTCCGACAACTCCTACGAGCAGTACTTC.

V usage is TRBV2 and J usage is TRBJ1-3, with D unresolved. CDR1 SNHLY and CDR2 FYNNEI come from the germline V gene. Between the trimmed V and J ends, which lost 2 bases and 4 bases, there was a span of 12 bases. The CDR3 is 15 residues long. CDR3 protein: CASSESEGFGNTIYF. For the CDR3, the DNA is TGTGCCAGCAGTGAATCGGAAGGGTTCGGAAACACCATATATTTT.

The V and J genes are TRBV5-6 and TRBJ2-5; D ambiguous. Trimming removed 4 bases at V and 5 bases at J, with 6 bases between. Germline CDR1 reads SGHDT; CDR2 reads YYEEEE. The CDR3 totals 11 residues. The CDR3, as DNA: TGTGCCAGCAGCCAAATGGAGACCCAGTACTTC. It encodes CASSQMETQYF. Full variable domain (outside the CDR3, taken from reference TRBV5-6 and TRBJ2-5): DAGVTQSPTHLIKTRGQQVTLRCSPKSGHDTVSWYQQALGQGPQFIFQYYEEEERQRGNFPDRFSGHQFPNYSSELNVNALLLGDSALYLCASSQMETQYFGPGTRLLVL.

The chain carries TRBV15 and TRBJ1-2, with D tentatively TRBD1 (5 bases). This CDR3 is built from 15 residues. From germline, CDR1 is LNHNV and CDR2 YYDKDF (reference sequence). The germline V and J ends were trimmed by 2 bases and 5 bases, with 15 bases remaining between them. The chain's CDR3 is CATSRNEGRGYGYTF. CDR3 DNA sequence: TGTGCCACCAGCAGAAACGAGGGGAGAGGGTATGGCTACACCTTC.

V gene TRBV15 combines with J gene TRBJ1-3; tentative D call: TRBD1 (6 bases). This CDR3 region has 15 residues. V was trimmed by 1 base and J by 2 bases, leaving 9 bases between them. CDR1 and CDR2 from the germline V gene are LNHNV and YYDKDF (reference sequence). The DNA for the CDR3 is TGTGCCACCAGCAGAGGGTCAGGGGCTGGAAACACCATATATTTT. The encoded protein is CATSRGSGAGNTIYF. The full variable domain, in which reference TRBV15 and TRBJ1-3 provide the parts outside the CDR3, is DAMVIQNPRYQVTQFGKPVTLSCSQTLNHNVMYWYQQKSSQAPKLLFHYYDKDFNNEADTPDNFQSRRPNTSFCFLDIRSPGLGDTAMYLCATSRGSGAGNTIYFGEGSWLTVV.

This chain joins TRBV28 and TRBJ1-5; 9 bases agree with TRBD1. This CDR3 is built from 17 residues. Germline V gene sequence: CDR1 MDHEN, CDR2 SYDVKM. J lost 1 base, V lost 6 bases, and 10 bases had no gene match. The DNA of the CDR3 is TGTGCCAGCAGGGTGAACAGGGGGCTGAGGAGCAATCAGCCCCAGCATTTT. Its translation: CASRVNRGLRSNQPQHF.

This clone has a handful of counts. The chain couples TRBV7-9 to TRBJ2-7, with 10 bases lining up with TRBD2. CDR1 SEHNR and CDR2 FQNEAQ come from the germline V gene (reference sequence). The junction had 5 bases not matched to a gene; V was cut back by 2 bases and J by 4 bases. CDR3 size: 15 residues. For the CDR3, the DNA is TGTGCCAGCAGCTTACGGGCTAGCGGGGGTTACGAGCAGTACTTC. Translation gives CASSLRASGGYEQYF.

The gene calls are TRBV27 and TRBJ2-2, with 8 bases that match TRBD1. This CDR3 spans 15 amino acids. Unmatched junction bases numbered 6, after V lost 3 bases and J lost 6 bases. Germline values: CDR1 MNHEY, CDR2 SMNVEV (reference sequence). CDR3 residues: CASSLSGGNAGELFF. CDR3 nucleotides: TGTGCCAGCAGTTTGTCAGGGGGCAACGCCGGGGAGCTGTTTTTT.

The chain recombines TRBV6-5 with TRBJ2-3; TRBD1 aligns across 7 bases. The V segment lost 2 bases and the J segment 8 bases; nucleotides outside the gene matches: 13. Germline CDR1 reads MNHEY; CDR2 reads SVGAGI. The CDR3 is made up of 16 amino acids. CDR3 in DNA: TGTGCCAGCAGTTACCTACGACAGGGCACCTTTAGTACGCAGTATTTT. Protein: CASSYLRQGTFSTQYF.

For this clone: The same CDR3 arises from other DNA sequences in this sample as well. This chain uses TRBV6-6 with TRBJ1-1; no clear D. Deletions cut 0 bases from V and 1 base from J, with 3 bases between. Germline lookup yields CDR1 MNHNY and CDR2 SVGAGI (reference sequence). The CDR3 loop spans 13 amino acids. CDR3 DNA sequence: TGTGCCAGCAGTTACTCAGCGAACACTGAAGCTTTCTTT. It is translated as CASSYSANTEAFF.

The chain joins TRBV18 to TRBJ1-5; maybe TRBD1 (5 bases). Germline-derived CDR1 and CDR2 are KGHSH and LQKENI. The CDR3 spans 15 residues. V was trimmed by 6 bases and J by 2 bases, leaving 14 bases between them. As DNA, the CDR3 is TGTGCCAGCTCCCCGGAGGGGCAGGGCAATCAGCCCCAGCATTTT. Translation: CASSPEGQGNQPQHF.

The J gene is TRBJ1-6, the V gene TRBV5-4, with a weak D call TRBD1 (6 bases). CDR1 and CDR2 from the germline V gene are SGHNT and YYREEE (reference sequence). Deletions cut 5 bases from V and 7 bases from J, with 16 bases between. The CDR3 is 15 amino acids. As DNA, the CDR3 is TGTGCCAGCAGTCCGGGGGCCTATTCCAATTCACCCCTCCACTTT. It yields the protein CASSPGAYSNSPLHF.

The chain carries TRBV19 and TRBJ2-7; TRBD1 might be the D (6 bases). V dropped 4 bases and J dropped 1 base, with 11 bases sitting between them. The CDR3 loop spans 14 amino acids. The germline V gene has CDR1 LNHDA and CDR2 SQIVND (reference sequence). The CDR3 DNA reads as TGTGCCAGTAGTAGATCAGGGGTATCCTACGAGCAGTACTTC. This gives the protein CASSRSGVSYEQYF.

V is TRBV5-1 and J is TRBJ1-1, with D tentatively TRBD1 (5 bases). V was clipped by 3 bases and J by 3 bases, with 12 bases between them. The CDR3 is 14 amino acids. The germline gives CDR1 SGHRS, CDR2 YFSETQ. The CDR3 spells CASSSQGGDTEAFF. CDR3 coding DNA: TGCGCCAGCAGCTCTCAGGGTGGGGACACTGAAGCTTTCTTT.

This chain uses TRBV19 with TRBJ2-3; D uncertain. This CDR3 comprises 13 residues. CDR1 is LNHDA, CDR2 SQIVND, per germline (reference sequence). The ends were cut back, 10 bases at V and 0 bases at J, with 11 bases in the middle. The CDR3 reads CATRSASTDTQYF. CDR3 coding DNA: TGTGCCACAAGGAGTGCTAGCACAGATACGCAGTATTTT.

This chain uses TRBV6-5 with TRBJ1-2; TRBD1 matches at 9 bases. The CDR3 sequence is 14 residues long. Germline assignment: CDR1 MNHEY and CDR2 SVGAGI. Trimming took 5 bases from V and 4 from J; bases not matched to a gene: 5. In DNA form, the CDR3 reads TGTGCCAGCAGTACTACAGGGGGCTTCTATGGCTACACCTTC. Amino acid sequence: CASSTTGGFYGYTF.

The rearrangement uses TRBV4-3 and TRBJ2-2; 16 bases match TRBD2. The junction had 13 bases not matched to a gene; V was cut back by 3 bases and J by 3 bases. CDR3 length: 21 amino acids. Per germline, CDR1 LGHNA and CDR2 YSLEER. CDR3 in DNA: TGCGCCAGCAGCCACCTTTTACCGGGACTAGCGGGGGGGCTGGACACCGGGGAGCTGTTTTTT. Protein sequence: CASSHLLPGLAGGLDTGELFF.

The chain joins TRBV18 to TRBJ2-7; D ambiguous. The CDR3 runs to 11 residues. Trimming stripped 4 bases from V and 5 bases from J, with 6 bases between. Germline values: CDR1 KGHSH, CDR2 LQKENI. The CDR3 here is CASSLRDEQYF. The CDR3 DNA sequence: TGTGCCAGCTCACTACGGGACGAGCAGTACTTC.

This clone appeared a single time. The gene calls are TRBV19 and TRBJ1-2; D is unresolved. V shed 3 bases and J shed 1 base, with 9 bases lying between them. Germline V gene data show CDR1 as LNHDA and CDR2 as SQIVND (reference sequence). The CDR3 contains 14 residues. The CDR3 bases are TGTGCCAGTAGTATCCAACAGCATAACTATGGCTACACCTTC. Amino acids: CASSIQQHNYGYTF.

The rearrangement uses TRBV10-1 and TRBJ2-7, with 9 bases that match TRBD1. V was clipped by 6 bases and J by 6 bases; unmatched bases: 12. The CDR3 runs 15 residues. Germline CDR1 WNHNN, CDR2 SYGVQD (reference sequence). The CDR3, as DNA: TGCGCCAGCAGCCTCAGGACAGGGGACGGGGGCGAGCAGTACTTC. This codes for CASSLRTGDGGEQYF.

The rearrangement uses TRBV7-3 and TRBJ1-2; D is uncertain. Germline V gives CDR1 SGHTA, CDR2 FQGTGA. Trimming left V 4 bases short and J 8 bases short, with 11 bases between. This CDR3 is 12 amino acids long. CDR3 protein: CASSSRFGGYTF. The CDR3 DNA reads TGTGCCAGCAGCTCCCGGTTCGGCGGCTACACCTTC.

The chain uses TRBV28 and TRBJ1-5, with a weak D call TRBD1 (5 bases). The CDR3 runs to 15 residues. Germline CDR1 reads MDHEN; CDR2 reads SYDVKM. Trimming left V 2 bases short and J 4 bases short, with 12 bases between. As DNA, the CDR3 is TGTGCCAGCAGTTTACTTCATGGGGGAAATCAGCCCCAGCATTTT. Protein product: CASSLLHGGNQPQHF.

This clone occurred once. The chain combines TRBV20-1 with TRBJ1-1; possibly TRBD1 for D (6 bases). The CDR3 contains 11 residues. Germline CDR1 DFQATT, CDR2 SNEGSKA (reference sequence). Trimming shortened V by 6 bases and J by 11 bases, and 16 bases separated the two germline ends. CDR3: CSAPNNREAFF. The CDR3 nucleotides are TGCAGTGCCCCGAATAACAGGGAGGCTTTCTTT.

The chain links TRBV14 to TRBJ2-5; D is uncertain. Germline lookup yields CDR1 SGHDN and CDR2 FVKESK. CDR3 size: 12 residues. Trimming shortened V by 1 base and J by 10 bases, and 10 bases separated the two germline ends. Here the CDR3 DNA reads TGTGCCAGCAGCCAAGGAGGTTCAATCCAGTACTTC. Its translation is CASSQGGSIQYF.